One and the same sample provided the 11 T cell receptor beta chains below, sequenced in a study of T cell responses to AZD1222 COVID-19 vaccine. Produced via immunoSEQ multiplex PCR; TCRdb's table is partial and in-frame only. The table records about 180,000 clones, about 93% of them present only once. This material consisted of peripheral blood, taken 28 days after the second AZD1222 dose. Source of these receptors: an adult who received the AZD1222 COVID-19 vaccine.

The chain couples TRBV2 to TRBJ2-2; TRBD1 matches 11 bases. The CDR3 runs to 13 residues. V lost 6 bases to trimming and J lost 7 bases; unmatched junction nucleotides: 1. CDR1 SNHLY and CDR2 FYNNEI come from the germline V gene. The CDR3 DNA sequence: TGTGCCAGCAGGGACAGGGGGCTCGGGGAGCTGTTTTTT. Translating it yields CASRDRGLGELFF.

The rearrangement uses TRBV27 and TRBJ2-1; D possibly matches TRBD1 or TRBD2 (7 bases each). This CDR3 has 15 amino acids. Per germline, CDR1 MNHEY and CDR2 SMNVEV (reference sequence). V was cut by 6 bases and J by 5 bases, with 17 bases left in between. The CDR3 region has the DNA TGTGCCAGCAGGGGAGGGGGCAAAGGGGACAATGAGCAGTTCTTC. This gives the protein CASRGGGKGDNEQFF.

The chain has TRBV12-3 or TRBV12-4 and TRBJ1-2; 7 bases are a match to TRBD1. The CDR3 is 13 residues long. The J segment lost 1 base and the V segment lost 7 bases, leaving 3 bases of the junction unmatched. CDR3 in amino acids: CASTWDSNYGYTF. CDR3 nucleotides: TGTGCCAGCACCTGGGACAGTAACTATGGCTACACCTTC.

The V call is TRBV5-4, the J call TRBJ1-4; D is ambiguous. CDR1 is SGHNT, CDR2 YYREEE, per germline (reference sequence). The CDR3 consists of 16 residues. V lost 4 bases and J lost 4, with 17 bases in between. The CDR3 is CASSANPAGGNEKLFF. The CDR3 DNA is TGTGCCAGCAGCGCAAACCCGGCAGGAGGTAATGAAAAACTGTTTTTT.

The chain links TRBV30 to TRBJ2-3; a weak D match, TRBD2 (6 bases). Looked up from germline, CDR1 is GTSNPN and CDR2 is SVGIG (reference sequence). This CDR3 contains 13 residues. Trimming removed 4 bases at V and 2 bases at J, with 10 bases between. CDR3 DNA: TGTGCCTGGAACAGACTAGACACAGATACGCAGTATTTT. Translating it yields CAWNRLDTDTQYF.

This clone was counted once. The chain is built from TRBV12-3 or TRBV12-4 and TRBJ1-2, with D unresolved. With 2 bases removed from V and 4 bases from J, the gap between germline ends came to 8 bases. This CDR3 spans 13 amino acids. The CDR3 sequence: CASSLRSPYGYTF. In DNA, the CDR3 is TGTGCCAGCAGTTTAAGGAGTCCCTATGGCTACACCTTC.

V is TRBV25-1 and J is TRBJ1-2; D not certain. Looked up from germline, CDR1 is MGHDK and CDR2 is SYGVNS. With 0 bases removed from V and 8 bases from J, the gap between germline ends came to 7 bases. This CDR3 comprises 12 residues. The CDR3 DNA is TGTGCCAGCAGTGAATACGAAGTCGGCTACACCTTC. Protein: CASSEYEVGYTF.

This chain links TRBV7-9 with TRBJ2-2; possible D gene TRBD1, 6 bases. The CDR3 covers 17 residues. V shed 5 bases and J shed 0 bases, with 16 bases lying between them. Germline V gene sequence: CDR1 SEHNR, CDR2 FQNEAQ (reference sequence). Here the CDR3 reads CASSIQKDSSNTGELFF. As DNA, the CDR3 is TGTGCCAGCAGCATACAAAAGGACAGCTCGAACACCGGGGAGCTGTTTTTT.

This sequence joins TRBV7-8 and TRBJ1-6, with a possible D match to TRBD1 (5 bases). This CDR3 is built from 16 residues. V was clipped by 5 bases and J by 7 bases, with 18 bases between them. Germline V lookup: CDR1 SGHVS, CDR2 FQNEAQ. The CDR3 sequence is CASSPAGTVPNSPLHF. CDR3 DNA sequence: TGTGCCAGCAGCCCAGCCGGGACGGTTCCGAATTCACCCCTCCACTTT.

The V and J genes are TRBV29-1 and TRBJ2-7; tentative D call: TRBD1 (6 bases). The CDR3 is 13 amino acids. Per the germline V gene, CDR1 is SQVTM and CDR2 is ANQGSEA. V was pared by 7 bases and J by 0 bases, with 13 bases between. The DNA of the CDR3 is TGCAGCGCCCGGGACATCATCTCCTACGAGCAGTACTTC. It translates to CSARDIISYEQYF.

V and J are TRBV28 and TRBJ2-7; TRBD2 agrees at 7 bases. V dropped 6 bases and J dropped 0; count of bases not matched to a gene: 5. The germline V gene has CDR1 MDHEN and CDR2 SYDVKM. CDR3 length equals 14 residues. CDR3 amino acids: CASRPSGGSYEQYF. CDR3 bases: TGTGCCAGCAGACCGTCGGGAGGCTCCTACGAGCAGTACTTC.